This T cell receptor beta chain was sequenced during a study of blood T cells in healthy people across ages. The wider study: The template switching approach captured approximately one barcoded beta molecule for every two T cells. Study-wide findings and caveats: Possibly confounding the expanded clonotype changes was the fact that donor CMV status was unknown. Underestimates were what the diversity estimates from one million T cells were considered to be.

Researchers report isolating at least 7 million PBMCs per sample. The CDR3 runs 15 residues. After removal of 5 bases from V and 14 bases from J, the junction contained 13 bases not matched to a gene. PCR was performed a second time for about 7 to 11 cycles using a sample-barcoded 5' primer and a J-beta primer mix. MiXCR, run by TCRdb on the 5' RACE reads, gives a single entry per CDR3 protein. The sample lists around 750,000 distinct CDR3 sequences; approximately 53% were seen once. With respect to this clonotype: As yet, its antigen is unknown.

This TCR was sampled from a man at least 80 years old in good health. The rearrangement uses TRBV12-3 or TRBV12-4 and TRBJ2-3, with 13 bases identical to TRBD2. The sequenced sample consisted of blood. The CDR3 nucleotides are TGTGCCAGCAGTCGACTAGCGGGAGGTCACAGATACGCGTATTTT. Amino acid sequence: CASSRLAGGHRYAYF.